This T cell receptor (beta chain) was sequenced for a study of early T cells in non-severe SARS-CoV-2 infection. TCRdb re-called the 5' RACE reads with MiXCR, one entry per CDR3 protein. The sample shows 75,000 to 100,000 distinct CDR3 sequences, roughly 15% of them seen only once. Whole-study findings and limits: Missing private and CD4 specificities, VDJdb matching favored anti-spike CD8 responses.

A word on this clonotype: Its cognate antigen is unknown.

V was pared by 2 bases and J by 1 base, with 9 bases between. Germline assignment: CDR1 MNHNY and CDR2 SVGAGI (reference sequence). CDR3 length: 15 residues. The sample was whole blood. The gene calls are TRBV6-6 and TRBJ1-3; TRBD1 might be the D (5 bases). The source is an adult who was a healthcare worker with PCR-confirmed SARS-CoV-2 infection or an uninfected control (not recorded which). This chain's CDR3 is CASSYPQGSGNTIYF. The CDR3 DNA reads TGTGCCAGCAGTTACCCCCAGGGATCTGGAAACACCATATATTTT.